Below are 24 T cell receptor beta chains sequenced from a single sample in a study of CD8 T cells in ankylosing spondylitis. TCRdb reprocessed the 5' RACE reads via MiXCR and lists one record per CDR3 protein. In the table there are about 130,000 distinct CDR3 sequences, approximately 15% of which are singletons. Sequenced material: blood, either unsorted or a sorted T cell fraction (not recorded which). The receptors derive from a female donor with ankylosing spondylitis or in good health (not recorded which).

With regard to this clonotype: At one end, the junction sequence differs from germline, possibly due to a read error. CDR3 DNA: TGTGCCGGCAGTGTTCGGGACAGGGTCCCCTACGAGCAGTACTTC. This sequence encodes CAGSVRDRVPYEQYF. J is TRBJ2-7 and V is TRBV25-1; TRBD1 matches 9 bases. Germline lookup yields CDR1 MGHDK and CDR2 SYGVNS. The CDR3 is 15 amino acids.

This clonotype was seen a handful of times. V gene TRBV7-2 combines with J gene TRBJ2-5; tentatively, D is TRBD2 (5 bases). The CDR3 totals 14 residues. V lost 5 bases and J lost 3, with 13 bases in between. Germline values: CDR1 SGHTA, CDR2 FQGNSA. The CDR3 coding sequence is TGTGCCAGCAGCCCACAAGGACTGAAAGAGACCCAGTACTTC. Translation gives CASSPQGLKETQYF.

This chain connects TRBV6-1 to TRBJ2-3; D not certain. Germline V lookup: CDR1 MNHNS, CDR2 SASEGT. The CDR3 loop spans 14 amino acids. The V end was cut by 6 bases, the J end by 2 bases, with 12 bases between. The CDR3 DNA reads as TGTGCCAGCAGCTCCGGAGAATTCACAGATACGCAGTATTTT. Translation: CASSSGEFTDTQYF.

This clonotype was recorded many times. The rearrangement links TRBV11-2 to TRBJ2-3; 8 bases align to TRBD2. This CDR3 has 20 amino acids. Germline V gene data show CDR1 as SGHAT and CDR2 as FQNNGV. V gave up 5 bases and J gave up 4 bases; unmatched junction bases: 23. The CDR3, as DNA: TGTGCCAGCAGCCCGTTTCGTGCGGGGGGCACTAATCTTCGTTCAGATACGCAGTATTTT. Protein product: CASSPFRAGGTNLRSDTQYF.

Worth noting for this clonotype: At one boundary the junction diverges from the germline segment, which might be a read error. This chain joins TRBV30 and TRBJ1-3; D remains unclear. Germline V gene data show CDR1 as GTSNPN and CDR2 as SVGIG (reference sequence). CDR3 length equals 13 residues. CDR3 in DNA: TGTGCCTGGGGTGTTATTTCTGGAAACACCATATATTTT. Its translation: CAWGVISGNTIYF.

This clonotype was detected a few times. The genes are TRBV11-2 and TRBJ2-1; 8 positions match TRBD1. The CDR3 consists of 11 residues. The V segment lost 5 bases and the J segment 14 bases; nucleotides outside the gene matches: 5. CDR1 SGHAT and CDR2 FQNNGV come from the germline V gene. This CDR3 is CASSAGQAEFF. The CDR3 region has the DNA TGTGCCAGCAGCGCGGGACAGGCGGAGTTCTTC.

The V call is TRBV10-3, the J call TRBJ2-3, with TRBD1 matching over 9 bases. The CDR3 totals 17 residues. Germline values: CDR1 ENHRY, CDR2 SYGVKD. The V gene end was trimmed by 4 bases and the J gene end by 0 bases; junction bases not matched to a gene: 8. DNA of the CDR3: TGTGCCATCAGTGGGACAGGGGCCAGCGGGAGCACAGATACGCAGTATTTT. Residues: CAISGTGASGSTDTQYF.

This chain's CDR3 is CSARDPRAGNDEQFF. The CDR3 bases are TGCAGTGCTAGAGATCCCCGGGCTGGGAATGATGAGCAGTTCTTC. The chain has TRBV20-1 and TRBJ2-1; D gene uncertain. The CDR3 extends over 15 amino acids. In germline, CDR1 is DFQATT, CDR2 SNEGSKA (reference sequence). The V gene lost 0 bases and the J gene lost 8 bases, with 17 bases spanning the gap.

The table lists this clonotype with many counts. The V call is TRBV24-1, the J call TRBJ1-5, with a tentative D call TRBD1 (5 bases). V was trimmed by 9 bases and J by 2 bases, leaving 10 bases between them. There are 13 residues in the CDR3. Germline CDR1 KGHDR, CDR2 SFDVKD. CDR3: CATSVRGNQPQHF. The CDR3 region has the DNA TGTGCCACCTCCGTCAGGGGCAATCAGCCCCAGCATTTT.

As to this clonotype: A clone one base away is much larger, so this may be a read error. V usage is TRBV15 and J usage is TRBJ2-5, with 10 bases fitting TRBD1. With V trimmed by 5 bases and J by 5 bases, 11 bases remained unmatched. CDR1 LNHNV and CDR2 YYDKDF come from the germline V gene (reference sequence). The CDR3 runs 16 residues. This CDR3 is CATSRIPGQGIETQYF. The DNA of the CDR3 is TGTGCCACCAGCCGGATCCCGGGACAGGGGATCGAGACCCAGTACTTC.

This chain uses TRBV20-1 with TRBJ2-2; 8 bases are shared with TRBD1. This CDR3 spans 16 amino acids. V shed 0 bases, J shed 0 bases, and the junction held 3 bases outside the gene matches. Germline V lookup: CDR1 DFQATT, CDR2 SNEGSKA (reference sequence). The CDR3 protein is CSARDQTGANTGELFF. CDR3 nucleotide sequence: TGCAGTGCTAGAGATCAGACAGGGGCGAACACCGGGGAGCTGTTTTTT.

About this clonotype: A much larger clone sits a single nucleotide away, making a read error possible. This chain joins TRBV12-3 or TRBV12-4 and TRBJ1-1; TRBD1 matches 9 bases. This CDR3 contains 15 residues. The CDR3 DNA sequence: TGTGCCAGCAGTCGTACAGGGGGCGCCGGCACTGAAACTTTCTTT. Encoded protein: CASSRTGGAGTETFF.

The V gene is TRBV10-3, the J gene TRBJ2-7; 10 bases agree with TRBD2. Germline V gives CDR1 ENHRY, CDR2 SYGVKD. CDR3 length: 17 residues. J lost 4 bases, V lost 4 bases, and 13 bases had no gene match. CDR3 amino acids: CAISVSETSGTQYEQYF. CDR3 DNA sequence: TGTGCCATCAGTGTTTCGGAAACTAGCGGGACACAGTACGAGCAGTACTTC.

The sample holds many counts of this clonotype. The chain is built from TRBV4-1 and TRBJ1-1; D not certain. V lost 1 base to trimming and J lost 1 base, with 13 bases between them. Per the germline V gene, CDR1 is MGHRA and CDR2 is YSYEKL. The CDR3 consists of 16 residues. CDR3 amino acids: CASSQVGKGKNTEAFF. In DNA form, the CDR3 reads TGCGCCAGCAGCCAAGTGGGAAAGGGAAAGAACACTGAAGCTTTCTTT.

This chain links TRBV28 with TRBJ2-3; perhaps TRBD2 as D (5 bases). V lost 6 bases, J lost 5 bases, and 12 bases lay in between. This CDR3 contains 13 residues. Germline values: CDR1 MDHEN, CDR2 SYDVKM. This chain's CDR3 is CASRASLGDTQYF. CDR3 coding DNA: TGTGCCAGCAGGGCTTCACTAGGAGATACGCAGTATTTT. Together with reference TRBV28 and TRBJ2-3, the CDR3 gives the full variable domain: DVKVTQSSRYLVKRTGEKVFLECVQDMDHENMFWYRQDPGLGLRLIYFSYDVKMKEKGDIPEGYSVSREKKERFSLILESASTNQTSMYLCASRASLGDTQYFGPGTRLTVL.

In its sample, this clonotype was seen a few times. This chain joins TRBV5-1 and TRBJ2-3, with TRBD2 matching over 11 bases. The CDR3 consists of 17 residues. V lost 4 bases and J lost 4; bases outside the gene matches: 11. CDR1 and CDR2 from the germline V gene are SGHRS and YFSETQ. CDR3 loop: CASSPDALAGGADTQYF. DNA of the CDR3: TGCGCCAGCAGCCCGGATGCCCTAGCGGGGGGAGCAGATACGCAGTATTTT.

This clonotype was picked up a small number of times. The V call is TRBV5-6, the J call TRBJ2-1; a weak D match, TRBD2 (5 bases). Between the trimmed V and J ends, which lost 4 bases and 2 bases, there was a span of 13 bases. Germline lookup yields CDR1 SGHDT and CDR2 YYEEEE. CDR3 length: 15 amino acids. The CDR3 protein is CASSTGEPAYNEQFF. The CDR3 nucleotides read TGTGCCAGCAGCACCGGGGAGCCGGCCTACAATGAGCAGTTCTTC.

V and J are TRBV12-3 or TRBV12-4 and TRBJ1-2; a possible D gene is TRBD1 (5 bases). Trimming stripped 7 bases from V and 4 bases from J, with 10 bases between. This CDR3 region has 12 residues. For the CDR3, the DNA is TGTGCCAGCACGTTCGGGGGCTATGGCTACACCTTC. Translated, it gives CASTFGGYGYTF.

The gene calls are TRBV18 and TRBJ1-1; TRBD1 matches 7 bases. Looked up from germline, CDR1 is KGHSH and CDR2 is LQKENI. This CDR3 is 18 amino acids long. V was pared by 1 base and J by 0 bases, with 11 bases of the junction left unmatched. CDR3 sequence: CASSPQRQGGNLNTEAFF. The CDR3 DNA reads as TGTGCCAGCTCACCACAAAGACAGGGAGGAAACCTGAACACTGAAGCTTTCTTT.

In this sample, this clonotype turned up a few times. CDR3 sequence reads: CASMEGKNIQYF. In nucleotides, the CDR3 is TGTGCCAGCATGGAAGGCAAAAACATTCAGTACTTC. This chain uses TRBV6-5 with TRBJ2-4; D is undetermined. The V end lost 7 bases, the J end lost 3 bases, and 7 bases lay between the germline ends. CDR3 length: 12 amino acids. Germline lookup yields CDR1 MNHEY and CDR2 SVGAGI.

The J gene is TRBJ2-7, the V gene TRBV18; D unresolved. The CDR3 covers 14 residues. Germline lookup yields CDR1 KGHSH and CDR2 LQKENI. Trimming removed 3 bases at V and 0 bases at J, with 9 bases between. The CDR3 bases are TGTGCCAGCTCACCCCTGCTGAGCTCCTACGAGCAGTACTTC. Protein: CASSPLLSSYEQYF.

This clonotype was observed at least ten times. This CDR3 reads CSVTTGGNRNEQFF. The CDR3 DNA reads as TGCAGCGTTACGACAGGGGGAAATCGGAATGAGCAGTTCTTC. This sequence joins TRBV29-1 and TRBJ2-1, with TRBD1 matching 9 bases. Germline V gene data show CDR1 as SQVTM and CDR2 as ANQGSEA. J gave up 7 bases and V 5 bases, and 9 bases lay outside the gene matches. CDR3 length equals 14 residues.

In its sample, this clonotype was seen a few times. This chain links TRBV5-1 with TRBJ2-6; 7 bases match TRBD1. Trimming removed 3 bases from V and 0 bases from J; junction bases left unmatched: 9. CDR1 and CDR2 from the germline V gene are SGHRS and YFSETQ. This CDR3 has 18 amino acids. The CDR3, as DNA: TGCGCCAGCAGCTCCCGGGACAGATTAGTCTCTGGGGCCAACGTCCTGACTTTC. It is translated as CASSSRDRLVSGANVLTF.

The CDR3 protein is CASSGGGKSTGELFF. DNA for the CDR3: TGTGCCAGCAGCGGAGGGGGAAAGAGTACCGGGGAGCTGTTTTTT. V usage is TRBV11-3 and J usage is TRBJ2-2; D might be TRBD1 or TRBD2, each matching 6 bases. CDR3 length: 15 residues. Germline V gene sequence: CDR1 SGHNT, CDR2 YENEEA. V was clipped by 5 bases and J by 5 bases, with 15 bases between them.